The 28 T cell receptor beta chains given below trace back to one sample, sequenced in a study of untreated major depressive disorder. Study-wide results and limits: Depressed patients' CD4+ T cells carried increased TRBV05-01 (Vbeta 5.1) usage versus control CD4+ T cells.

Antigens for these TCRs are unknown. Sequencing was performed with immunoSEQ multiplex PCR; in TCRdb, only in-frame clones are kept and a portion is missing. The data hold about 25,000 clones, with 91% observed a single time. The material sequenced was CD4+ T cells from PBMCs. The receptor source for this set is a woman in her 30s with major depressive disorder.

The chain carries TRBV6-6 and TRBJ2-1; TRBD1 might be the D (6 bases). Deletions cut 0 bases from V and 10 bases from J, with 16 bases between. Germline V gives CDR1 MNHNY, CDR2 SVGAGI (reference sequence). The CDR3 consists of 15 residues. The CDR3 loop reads CASSYSDLGALEQFF. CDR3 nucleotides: TGTGCCAGCAGTTACTCCGACTTGGGGGCATTAGAGCAGTTCTTC.

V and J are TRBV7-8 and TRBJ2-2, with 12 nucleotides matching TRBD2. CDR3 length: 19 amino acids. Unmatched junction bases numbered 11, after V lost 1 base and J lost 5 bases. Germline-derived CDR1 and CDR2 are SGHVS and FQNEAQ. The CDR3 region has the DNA TGTGCCAGCAGCTTAGTCCCTAGCGGGAGGGCCGGTGGGACCGGGGAGCTGTTTTTT. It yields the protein CASSLVPSGRAGGTGELFF.

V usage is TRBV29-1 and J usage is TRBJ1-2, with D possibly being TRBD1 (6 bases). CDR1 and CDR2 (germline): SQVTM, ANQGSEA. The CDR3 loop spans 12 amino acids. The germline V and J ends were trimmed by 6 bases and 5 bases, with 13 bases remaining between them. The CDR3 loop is CSVQGGGYGYTF. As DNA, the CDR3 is TGCAGCGTACAAGGGGGGGGTTATGGCTACACCTTC. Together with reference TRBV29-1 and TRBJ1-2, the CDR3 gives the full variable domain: SAVISQKPSRDICQRGTSLTIQCQVDSQVTMMFWYRQQPGQSLTLIATANQGSEATYESGFVIDKFPISRPNLTFSTLTVSNMSPEDSSIYLCSVQGGGYGYTFGSGTRLTVV.

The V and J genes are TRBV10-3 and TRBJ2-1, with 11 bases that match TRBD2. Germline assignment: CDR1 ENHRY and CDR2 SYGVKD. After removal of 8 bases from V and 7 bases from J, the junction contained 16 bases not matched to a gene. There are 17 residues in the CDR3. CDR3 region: CAIGGQPGLADFNEQFF. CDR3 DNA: TGTGCCATCGGGGGACAGCCGGGACTAGCGGATTTTAATGAGCAGTTCTTC.

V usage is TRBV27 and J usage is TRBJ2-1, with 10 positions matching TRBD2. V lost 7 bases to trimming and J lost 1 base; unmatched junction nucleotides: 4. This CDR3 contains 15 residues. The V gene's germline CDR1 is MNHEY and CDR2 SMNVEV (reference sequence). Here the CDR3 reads CASISTSGSYNEQFF. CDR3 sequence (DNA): TGTGCCAGCATCTCGACTAGCGGGTCCTACAATGAGCAGTTCTTC.

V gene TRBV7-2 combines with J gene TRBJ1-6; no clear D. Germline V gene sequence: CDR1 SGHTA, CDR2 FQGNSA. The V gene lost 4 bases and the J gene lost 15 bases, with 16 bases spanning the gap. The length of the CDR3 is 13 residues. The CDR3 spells CASSSTTRNNLHF. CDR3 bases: TGTGCCAGCAGCTCAACGACACGAAACAACCTCCACTTT. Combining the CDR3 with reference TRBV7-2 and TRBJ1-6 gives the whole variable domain GAGVSQSPSNKVTEKGKDVELRCDPISGHTALYWYRQSLGQGLEFLIYFQGNSAPDKSGLPSDRFSAERTGGSVSTLTIQRTQQEDSAVYLCASSSTTRNNLHFGNGTRLTVT.

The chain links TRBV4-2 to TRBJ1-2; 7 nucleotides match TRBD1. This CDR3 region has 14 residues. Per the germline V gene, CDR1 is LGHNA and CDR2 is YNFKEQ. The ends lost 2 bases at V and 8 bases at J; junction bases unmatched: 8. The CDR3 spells CASSQPDREGGYTF. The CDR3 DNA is TGTGCCAGCAGCCAACCAGACAGGGAAGGCGGCTACACCTTC.

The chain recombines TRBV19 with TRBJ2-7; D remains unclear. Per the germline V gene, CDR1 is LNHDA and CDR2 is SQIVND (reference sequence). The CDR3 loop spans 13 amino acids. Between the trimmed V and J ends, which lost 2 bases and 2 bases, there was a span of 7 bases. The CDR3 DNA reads TGTGCCAGTAGTATACTCCCAGCCTACGAGCAGTACTTC. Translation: CASSILPAYEQYF.

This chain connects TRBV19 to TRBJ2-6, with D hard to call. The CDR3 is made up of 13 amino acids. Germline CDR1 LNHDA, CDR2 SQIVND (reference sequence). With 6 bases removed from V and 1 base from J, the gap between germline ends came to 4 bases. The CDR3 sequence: CASRDSGANVLTF. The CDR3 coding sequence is TGTGCCAGTAGGGATTCTGGGGCCAACGTCCTGACTTTC.

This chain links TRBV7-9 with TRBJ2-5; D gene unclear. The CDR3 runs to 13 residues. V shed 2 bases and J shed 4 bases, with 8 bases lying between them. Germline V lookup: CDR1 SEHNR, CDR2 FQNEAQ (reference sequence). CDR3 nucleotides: TGTGCCAGCAGCTTAAGTTTCGGAGAGACCCAGTACTTC. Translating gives CASSLSFGETQYF.

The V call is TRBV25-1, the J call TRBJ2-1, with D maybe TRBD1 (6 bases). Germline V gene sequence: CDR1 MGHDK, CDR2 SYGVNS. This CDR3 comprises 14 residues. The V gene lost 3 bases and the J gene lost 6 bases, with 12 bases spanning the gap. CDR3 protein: CASSEGAQFNEQFF. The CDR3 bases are TGTGCCAGCAGTGAGGGGGCCCAGTTCAATGAGCAGTTCTTC.

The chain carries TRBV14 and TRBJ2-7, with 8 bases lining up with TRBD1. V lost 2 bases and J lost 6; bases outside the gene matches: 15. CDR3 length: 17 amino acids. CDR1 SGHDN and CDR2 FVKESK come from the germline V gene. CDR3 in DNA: TGTGCCAGCAGCCAAACTCTCTTACGGACAGGGACTGGCGAGCAGTACTTC. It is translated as CASSQTLLRTGTGEQYF.

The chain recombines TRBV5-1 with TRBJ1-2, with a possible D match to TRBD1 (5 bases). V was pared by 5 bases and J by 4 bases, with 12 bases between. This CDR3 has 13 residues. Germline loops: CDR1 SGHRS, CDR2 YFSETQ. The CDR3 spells CASSIGGGYGYTF. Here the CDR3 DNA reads TGCGCCAGCAGTATTGGTGGGGGCTATGGCTACACCTTC.

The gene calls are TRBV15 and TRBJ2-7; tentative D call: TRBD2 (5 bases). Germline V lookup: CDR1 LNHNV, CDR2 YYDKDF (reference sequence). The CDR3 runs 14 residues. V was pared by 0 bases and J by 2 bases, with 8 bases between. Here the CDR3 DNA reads TGTGCCACCAGCAGAGATCGGGGTCCCTACGAGCAGTACTTC. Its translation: CATSRDRGPYEQYF.

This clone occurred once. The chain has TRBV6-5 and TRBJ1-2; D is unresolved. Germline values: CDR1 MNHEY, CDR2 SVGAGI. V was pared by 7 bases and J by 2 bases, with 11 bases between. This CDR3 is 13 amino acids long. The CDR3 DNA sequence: TGTGCCAGCAAAACAGCTCTAAACTATGGCTACACCTTC. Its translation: CASKTALNYGYTF.

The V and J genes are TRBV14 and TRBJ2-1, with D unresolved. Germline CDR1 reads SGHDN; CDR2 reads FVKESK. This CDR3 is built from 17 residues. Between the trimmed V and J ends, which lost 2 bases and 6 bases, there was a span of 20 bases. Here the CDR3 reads CASSQTYRATPSNEQFF. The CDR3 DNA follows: TGTGCCAGCAGCCAAACATATCGGGCCACCCCCTCCAATGAGCAGTTCTTC.

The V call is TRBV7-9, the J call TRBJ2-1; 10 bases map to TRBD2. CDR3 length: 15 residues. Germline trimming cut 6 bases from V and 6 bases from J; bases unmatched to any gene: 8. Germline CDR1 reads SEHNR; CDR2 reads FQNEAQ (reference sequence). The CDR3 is CASRKLAGYPNEQFF. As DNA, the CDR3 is TGTGCCAGCAGAAAACTAGCGGGATACCCCAATGAGCAGTTCTTC.

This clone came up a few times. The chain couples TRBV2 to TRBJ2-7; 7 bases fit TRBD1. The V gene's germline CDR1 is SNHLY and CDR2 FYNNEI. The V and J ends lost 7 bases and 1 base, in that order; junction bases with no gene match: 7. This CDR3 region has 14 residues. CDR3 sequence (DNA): TGTGCCAGCAAGATGGGACAGCGATCCTACGAGCAGTACTTC. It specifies CASKMGQRSYEQYF.

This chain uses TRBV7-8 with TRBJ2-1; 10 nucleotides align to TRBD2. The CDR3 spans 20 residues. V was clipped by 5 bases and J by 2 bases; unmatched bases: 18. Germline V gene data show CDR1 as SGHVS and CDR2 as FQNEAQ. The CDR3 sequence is CASSPPAQLAGPTPYNEQFF. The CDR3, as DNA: TGTGCCAGCAGCCCACCCGCCCAACTAGCGGGACCCACCCCCTACAATGAGCAGTTCTTC. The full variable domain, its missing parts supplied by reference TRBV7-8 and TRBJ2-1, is GAGVSQSPRYKVAKRGQDVALRCDPISGHVSLFWYQQALGQGPEFLTYFQNEAQLDKSGLPSDRFFAERPEGSVSTLKIQRTQQEDSAVYLCASSPPAQLAGPTPYNEQFFGPGTRLTVL.

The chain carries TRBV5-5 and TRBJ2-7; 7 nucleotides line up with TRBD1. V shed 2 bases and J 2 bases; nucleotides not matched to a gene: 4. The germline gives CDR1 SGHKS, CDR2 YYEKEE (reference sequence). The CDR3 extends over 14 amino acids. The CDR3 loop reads CASSLGTVTYEQYF. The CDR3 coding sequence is TGTGCCAGCAGCTTAGGGACAGTGACCTACGAGCAGTACTTC.

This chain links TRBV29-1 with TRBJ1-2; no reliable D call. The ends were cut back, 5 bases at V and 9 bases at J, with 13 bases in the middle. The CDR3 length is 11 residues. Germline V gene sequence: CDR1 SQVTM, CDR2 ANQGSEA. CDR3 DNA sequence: TGCAGCGTTTTATCCGCGCAGAGCTACACCTTC. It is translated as CSVLSAQSYTF.

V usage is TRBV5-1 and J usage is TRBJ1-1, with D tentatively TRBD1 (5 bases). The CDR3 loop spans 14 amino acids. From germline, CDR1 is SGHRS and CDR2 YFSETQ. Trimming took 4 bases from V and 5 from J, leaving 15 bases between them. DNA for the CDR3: TGCGCCAGCAGCGGTACGACGGGGGGAACTGAAGCTTTCTTT. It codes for CASSGTTGGTEAFF.

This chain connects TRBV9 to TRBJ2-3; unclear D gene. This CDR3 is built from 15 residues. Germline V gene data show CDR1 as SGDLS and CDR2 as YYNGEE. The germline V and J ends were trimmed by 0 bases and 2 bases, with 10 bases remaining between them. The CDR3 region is CASSVEETPTDTQYF. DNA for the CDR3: TGTGCCAGCAGCGTAGAGGAGACTCCCACAGATACGCAGTATTTT.

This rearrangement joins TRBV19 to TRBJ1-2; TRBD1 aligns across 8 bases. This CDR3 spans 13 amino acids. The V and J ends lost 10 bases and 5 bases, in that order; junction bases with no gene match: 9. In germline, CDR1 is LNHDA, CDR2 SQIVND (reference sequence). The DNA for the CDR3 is TGTGCCATTTCGGACAGGGCGGGATATGGCTACACCTTC. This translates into CAISDRAGYGYTF.

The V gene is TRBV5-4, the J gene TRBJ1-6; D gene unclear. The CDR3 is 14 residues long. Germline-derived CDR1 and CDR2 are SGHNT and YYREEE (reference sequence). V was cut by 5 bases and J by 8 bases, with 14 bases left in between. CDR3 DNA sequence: TGTGCCAGCAGGATAGGAGGCGAAGATTCACCCCTCCACTTT. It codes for CASRIGGEDSPLHF.

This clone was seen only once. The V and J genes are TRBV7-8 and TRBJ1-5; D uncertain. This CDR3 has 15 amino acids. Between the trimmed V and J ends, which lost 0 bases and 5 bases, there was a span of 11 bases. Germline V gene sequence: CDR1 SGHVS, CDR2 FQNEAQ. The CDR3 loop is CASSLAHGEDQPQHF. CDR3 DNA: TGTGCCAGCAGCTTAGCGCACGGGGAGGATCAGCCCCAGCATTTT.

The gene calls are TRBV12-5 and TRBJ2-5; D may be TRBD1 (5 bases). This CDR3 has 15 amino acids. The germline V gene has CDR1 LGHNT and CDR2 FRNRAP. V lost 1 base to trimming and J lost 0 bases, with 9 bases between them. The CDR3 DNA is TGTGCTAGTGGTTTGGCGCAGGGCTACCAAGAGACCCAGTACTTC. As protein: CASGLAQGYQETQYF.

The CDR3 DNA sequence: TGTGCCAGCAGCTTATCGCTAGCGGGAGGGGTCGAGCAGTTCTTC. Protein product: CASSLSLAGGVEQFF. J is TRBJ2-1 and V is TRBV11-3; 12 nucleotides align to TRBD2. J lost 10 bases, V lost 2 bases, and 6 bases had no gene match. Per germline, CDR1 SGHNT and CDR2 YENEEA. The CDR3 loop spans 15 amino acids. Full variable domain (outside the CDR3, taken from reference TRBV11-3 and TRBJ2-1): EAGVVQSPRYKIIEKKQPVAFWCNPISGHNTLYWYLQNLGQGPELLIRYENEEAVDDSQLPKDRFSAERLKGVDSTLKIQPAELGDSAVYLCASSLSLAGGVEQFFGPGTRLTVL.